This paragraph covers one TCR beta chain sequence. What it binds is not known. This record belongs to a study of T cells in Graves' hyperthyroidism and ophthalmopathy. Study-level information: Blood was drawn when the patient was first diagnosed and still untreated.

The CDR3 regions of TCR beta were amplified from RNA transcripts. A set of HTBI primers served as the primers for a first-round RT-PCR of the TCR CDR3. TCRdb independently ran MiXCR on the multiplex PCR reads; one entry per CDR3 protein. The sample has a few hundred thousand distinct CDR3 sequences, roughly 19% seen once; the top ten hold just under 40%. Patients affected by ophthalmopathy presented a Clinical Activity Score of at least 3, a NOSPECS grade of at least 4, and disease duration below 3 months. Source material for PBMCs was more than 9.5 ml fresh peripheral blood. Germline CDR1 and CDR2: LGHDT and YNNKEL (reference sequence). This CDR3 has 17 amino acids. The ends were cut back, 0 bases at V and 7 bases at J, with 19 bases in the middle. Whole-study findings and limits: Most clonotypes expanded in thyroid above 0.001 were likewise present in blood.

The receptor was derived from a man aged 50 to 59 with Graves' ophthalmopathy. The sequencing input was blood. J is TRBJ2-1 and V is TRBV3-1; perhaps TRBD2 as D (6 bases). The DNA of the CDR3 is TGTGCCAGCAGCCAAGAGGGAGTCAGGAGGGCCGGGAATGAGCAGTTCTTC. Amino acids: CASSQEGVRRAGNEQFF.